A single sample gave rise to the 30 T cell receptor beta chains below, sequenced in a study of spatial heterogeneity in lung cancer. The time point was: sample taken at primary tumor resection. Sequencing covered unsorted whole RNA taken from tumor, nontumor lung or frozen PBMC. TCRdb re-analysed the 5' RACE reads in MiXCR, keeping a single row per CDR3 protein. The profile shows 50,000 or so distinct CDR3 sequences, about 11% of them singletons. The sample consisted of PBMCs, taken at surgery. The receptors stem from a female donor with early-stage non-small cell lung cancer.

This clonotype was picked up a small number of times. CDR3 sequence: CASSFRGGALDEQFF. DNA of the CDR3: TGTGCCAGCAGCTTCCGGGGGGGGGCGCTCGATGAGCAGTTCTTC. This chain connects TRBV5-4 to TRBJ2-1; 8 bases fit TRBD2. The CDR3 runs 15 residues. Trimming cost V 2 bases and J 8 bases; bases outside gene matches: 9. Germline V gives CDR1 SGHNT, CDR2 YYREEE (reference sequence).

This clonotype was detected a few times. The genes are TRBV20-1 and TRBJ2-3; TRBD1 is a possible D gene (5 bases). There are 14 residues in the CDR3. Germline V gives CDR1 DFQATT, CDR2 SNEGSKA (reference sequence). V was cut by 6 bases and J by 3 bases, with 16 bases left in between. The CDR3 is CSAPPGYRTDTQYF. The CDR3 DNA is TGCAGTGCCCCTCCAGGGTATAGGACAGATACGCAGTATTTT.

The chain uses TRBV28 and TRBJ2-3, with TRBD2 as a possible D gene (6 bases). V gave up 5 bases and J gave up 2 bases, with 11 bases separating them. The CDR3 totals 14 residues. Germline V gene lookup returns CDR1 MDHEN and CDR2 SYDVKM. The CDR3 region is CASSEGGITDTQYF. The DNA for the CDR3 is TGTGCCAGCAGTGAGGGCGGGATCACAGATACGCAGTATTTT.

For the CDR3, the DNA is TGTGCCAGCAGTACCCTAGCGGGGGGGCTGGAGACCCAGTACTTC. This codes for CASSTLAGGLETQYF. This rearrangement joins TRBV2 to TRBJ2-5; 12 bases are a match to TRBD2. This CDR3 has 15 residues. The trim removed 5 bases at V and 5 bases at J, leaving 6 bases unmatched. Per germline, CDR1 SNHLY and CDR2 FYNNEI.

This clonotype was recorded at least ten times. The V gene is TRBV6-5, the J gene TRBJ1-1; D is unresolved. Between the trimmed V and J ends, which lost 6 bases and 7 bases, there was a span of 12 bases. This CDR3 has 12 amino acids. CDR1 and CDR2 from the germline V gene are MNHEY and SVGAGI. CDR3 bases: TGTGCCAGCAGAGGAGGGTTAGGTGAAGCTTTCTTT. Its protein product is CASRGGLGEAFF.

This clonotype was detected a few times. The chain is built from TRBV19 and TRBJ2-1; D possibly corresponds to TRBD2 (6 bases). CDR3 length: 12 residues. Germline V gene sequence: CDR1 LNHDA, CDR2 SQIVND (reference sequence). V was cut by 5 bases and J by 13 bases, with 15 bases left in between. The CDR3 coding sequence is TGTGCCAGTAGTCCTTCCGGGACTTCTCAGTTCTTC. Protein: CASSPSGTSQFF. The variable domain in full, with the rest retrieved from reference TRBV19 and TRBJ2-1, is DGGITQSPKYLFRKEGQNVTLSCEQNLNHDAMYWYRQDPGQGLRLIYYSQIVNDFQKGDIAEGYSVSREKKESFPLTVTSAQKNPTAFYLCASSPSGTSQFFGPGTRLTVL.

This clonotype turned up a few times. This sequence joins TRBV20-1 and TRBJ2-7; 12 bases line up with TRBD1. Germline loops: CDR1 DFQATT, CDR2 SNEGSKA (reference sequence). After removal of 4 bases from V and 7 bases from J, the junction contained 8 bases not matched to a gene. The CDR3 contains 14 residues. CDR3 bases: TGCAGTGCTAATGGGGACAGGGGGCACAGGGAGCAGTACTTC. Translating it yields CSANGDRGHREQYF.

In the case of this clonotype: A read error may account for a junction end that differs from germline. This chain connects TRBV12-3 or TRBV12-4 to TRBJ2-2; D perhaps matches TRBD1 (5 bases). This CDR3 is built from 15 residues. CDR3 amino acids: CDSSFPGLVTGELFF. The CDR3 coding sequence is TGTGACAGCAGTTTTCCAGGGTTAGTCACCGGGGAGCTGTTTTTT.

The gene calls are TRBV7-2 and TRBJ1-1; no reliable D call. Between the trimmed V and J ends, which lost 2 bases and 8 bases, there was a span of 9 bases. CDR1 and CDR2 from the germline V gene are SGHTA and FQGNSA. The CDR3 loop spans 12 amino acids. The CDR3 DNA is TGTGCCAGCAGCTTAAATGGTGTCGAAGCTTTCTTT. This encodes CASSLNGVEAFF. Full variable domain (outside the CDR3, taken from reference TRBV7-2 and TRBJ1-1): GAGVSQSPSNKVTEKGKDVELRCDPISGHTALYWYRQSLGQGLEFLIYFQGNSAPDKSGLPSDRFSAERTGGSVSTLTIQRTQQEDSAVYLCASSLNGVEAFFGQGTRLTVV.

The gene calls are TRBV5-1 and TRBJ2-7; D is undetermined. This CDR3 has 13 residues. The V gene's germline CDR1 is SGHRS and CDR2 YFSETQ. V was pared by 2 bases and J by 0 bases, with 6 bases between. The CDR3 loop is CASSFSNSYEQYF. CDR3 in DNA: TGCGCCAGCAGCTTTTCAAACTCCTACGAGCAGTACTTC.

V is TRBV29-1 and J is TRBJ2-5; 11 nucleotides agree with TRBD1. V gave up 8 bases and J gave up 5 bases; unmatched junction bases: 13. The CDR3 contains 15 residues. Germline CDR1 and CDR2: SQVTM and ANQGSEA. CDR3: CSFYPGQGVRETQYF. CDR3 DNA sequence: TGCAGCTTTTACCCGGGACAGGGGGTAAGGGAGACCCAGTACTTC.

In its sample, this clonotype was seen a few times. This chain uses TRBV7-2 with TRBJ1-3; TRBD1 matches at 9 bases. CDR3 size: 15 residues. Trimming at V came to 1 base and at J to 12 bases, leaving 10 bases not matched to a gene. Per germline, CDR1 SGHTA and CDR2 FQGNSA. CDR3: CASSLEGTGFPNIYF. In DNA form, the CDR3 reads TGTGCCAGCAGCTTAGAAGGGACAGGGTTCCCCAACATATATTTT. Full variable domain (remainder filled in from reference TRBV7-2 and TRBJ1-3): GAGVSQSPSNKVTEKGKDVELRCDPISGHTALYWYRQSLGQGLEFLIYFQGNSAPDKSGLPSDRFSAERTGGSVSTLTIQRTQQEDSAVYLCASSLEGTGFPNIYFGEGSWLTVV.

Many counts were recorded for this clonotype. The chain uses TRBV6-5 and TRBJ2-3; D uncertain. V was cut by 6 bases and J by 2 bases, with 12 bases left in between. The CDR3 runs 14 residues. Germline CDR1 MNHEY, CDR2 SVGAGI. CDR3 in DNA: TGTGCCAGCAGGCTGCCGTTGGCCACAGATACGCAGTATTTT. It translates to CASRLPLATDTQYF.

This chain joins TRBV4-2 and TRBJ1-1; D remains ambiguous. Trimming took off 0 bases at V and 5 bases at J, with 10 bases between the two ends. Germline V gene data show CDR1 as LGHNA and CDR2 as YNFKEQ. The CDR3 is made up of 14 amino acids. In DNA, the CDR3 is TGTGCCAGCAGCCAAGATGTCCGGGGAACTGAAGCTTTCTTT. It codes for CASSQDVRGTEAFF.

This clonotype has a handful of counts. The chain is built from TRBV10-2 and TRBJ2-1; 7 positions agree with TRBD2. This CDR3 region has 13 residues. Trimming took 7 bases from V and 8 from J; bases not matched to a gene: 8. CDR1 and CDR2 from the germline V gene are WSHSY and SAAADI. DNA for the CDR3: TGCGCCAGCATAATGCGCGGGGGACATGAGCAGTTCTTC. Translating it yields CASIMRGGHEQFF.

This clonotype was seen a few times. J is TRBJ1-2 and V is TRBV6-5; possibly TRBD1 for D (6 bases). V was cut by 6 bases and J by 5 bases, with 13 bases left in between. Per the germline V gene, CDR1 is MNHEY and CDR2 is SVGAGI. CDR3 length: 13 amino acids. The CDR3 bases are TGTGCCAGCAGCCCTGACAGGAGATATGGCTACACCTTC. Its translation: CASSPDRRYGYTF.

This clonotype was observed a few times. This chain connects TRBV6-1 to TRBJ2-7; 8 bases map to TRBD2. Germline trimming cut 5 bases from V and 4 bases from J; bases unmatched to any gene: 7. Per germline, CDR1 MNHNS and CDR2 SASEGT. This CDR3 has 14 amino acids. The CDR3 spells CASSSGGSDYEQYF. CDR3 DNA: TGTGCCAGCAGTTCGGGGGGGAGTGATTACGAGCAGTACTTC.

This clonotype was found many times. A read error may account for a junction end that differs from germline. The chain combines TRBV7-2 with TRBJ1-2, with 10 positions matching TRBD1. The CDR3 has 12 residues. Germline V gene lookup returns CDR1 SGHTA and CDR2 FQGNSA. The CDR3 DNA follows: TGTGCCAGCAGCTTAGTAGGGACAGGGGTCGCCTTC. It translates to CASSLVGTGVAF.

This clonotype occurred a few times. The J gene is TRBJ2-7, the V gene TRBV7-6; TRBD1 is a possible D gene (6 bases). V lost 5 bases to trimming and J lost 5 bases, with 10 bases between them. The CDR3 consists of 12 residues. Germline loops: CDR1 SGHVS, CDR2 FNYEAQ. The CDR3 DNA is TGTGCCAGCAGCCCAGGGGCCCACGAGCAGTACTTC. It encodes CASSPGAHEQYF.

As DNA, the CDR3 is TGTGCCAGCTCACCCGACGCGAACACTGAAGCTTTCTTT. Protein sequence: CASSPDANTEAFF. The genes are TRBV18 and TRBJ1-1; no definite D call. The CDR3 totals 13 residues. The germline V gene encodes CDR1 KGHSH and CDR2 LQKENI. V lost 3 bases to trimming and J lost 1 base, with 6 bases between them.

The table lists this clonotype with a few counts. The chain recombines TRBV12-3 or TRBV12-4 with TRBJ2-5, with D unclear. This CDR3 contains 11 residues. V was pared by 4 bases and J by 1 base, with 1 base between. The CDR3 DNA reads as TGTGCCAGCAGTTCCCAAGAGACCCAGTACTTC. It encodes CASSSQETQYF.

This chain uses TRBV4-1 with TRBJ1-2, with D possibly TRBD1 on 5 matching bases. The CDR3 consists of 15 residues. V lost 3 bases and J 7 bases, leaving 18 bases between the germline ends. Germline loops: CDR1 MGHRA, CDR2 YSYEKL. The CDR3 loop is CASSQAQVGRLGYTF. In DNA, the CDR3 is TGCGCCAGCAGCCAGGCCCAAGTGGGGCGGCTTGGCTACACCTTC.

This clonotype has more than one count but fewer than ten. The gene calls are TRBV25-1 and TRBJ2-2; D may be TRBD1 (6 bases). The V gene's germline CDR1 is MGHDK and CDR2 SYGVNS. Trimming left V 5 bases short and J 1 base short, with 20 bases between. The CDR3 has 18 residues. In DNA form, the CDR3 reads TGTGCCAGCAGTCCGATCCCGACAGGACGAGGGAACACCGGGGAGCTGTTTTTT. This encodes CASSPIPTGRGNTGELFF.

The CDR3 region is CASSQDTPYEQYF. The CDR3 coding sequence is TGTGCCAGCAGCCAAGACACTCCCTACGAGCAGTACTTC. The rearrangement joins TRBV3-1 to TRBJ2-7; D remains unclear. Germline assignment: CDR1 LGHDT and CDR2 YNNKEL (reference sequence). The V end was cut by 0 bases, the J end by 2 bases, with 5 bases between. CDR3 length equals 13 residues.

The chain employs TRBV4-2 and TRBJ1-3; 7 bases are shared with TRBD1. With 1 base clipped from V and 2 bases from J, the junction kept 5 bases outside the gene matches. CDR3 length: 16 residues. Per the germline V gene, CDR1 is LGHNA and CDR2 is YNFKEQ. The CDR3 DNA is TGTGCCAGCAGCCAAGGGCAGGGGGGTGCTGGAAACACCATATATTTT. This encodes CASSQGQGGAGNTIYF.

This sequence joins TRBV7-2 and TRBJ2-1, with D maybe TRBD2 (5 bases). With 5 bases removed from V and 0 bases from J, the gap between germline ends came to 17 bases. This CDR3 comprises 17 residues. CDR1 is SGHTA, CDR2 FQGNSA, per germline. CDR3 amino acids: CASSTREGSSSYNEQFF. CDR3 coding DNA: TGTGCCAGCAGCACGAGGGAAGGGAGCAGCTCCTACAATGAGCAGTTCTTC.

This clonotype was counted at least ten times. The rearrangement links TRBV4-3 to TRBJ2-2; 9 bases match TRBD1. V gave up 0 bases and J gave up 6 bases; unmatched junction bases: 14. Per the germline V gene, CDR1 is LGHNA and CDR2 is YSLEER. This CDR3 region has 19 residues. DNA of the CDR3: TGCGCCAGCAGCCAAGACGGAACAGGGGGCGTCCTAAGGGCCGGGGAGCTGTTTTTT. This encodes CASSQDGTGGVLRAGELFF.

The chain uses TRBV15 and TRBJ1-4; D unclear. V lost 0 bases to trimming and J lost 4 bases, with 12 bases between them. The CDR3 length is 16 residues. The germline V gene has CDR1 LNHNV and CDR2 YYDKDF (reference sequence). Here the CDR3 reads CATSRDPPGLNEKLFF. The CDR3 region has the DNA TGTGCCACCAGCAGAGATCCGCCGGGTCTTAATGAAAAACTGTTTTTT.

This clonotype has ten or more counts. CDR3 sequence reads: CASSPPRGTNTEAFF. The CDR3 bases are TGTGCCAGCAGCCCCCCCCGAGGTACGAACACTGAAGCTTTCTTT. The chain has TRBV5-4 and TRBJ1-1; D remains ambiguous. V was shortened by 4 bases and J by 1 base, with 14 bases between the two germline ends. Germline lookup yields CDR1 SGHNT and CDR2 YYREEE (reference sequence). This CDR3 has 15 residues.

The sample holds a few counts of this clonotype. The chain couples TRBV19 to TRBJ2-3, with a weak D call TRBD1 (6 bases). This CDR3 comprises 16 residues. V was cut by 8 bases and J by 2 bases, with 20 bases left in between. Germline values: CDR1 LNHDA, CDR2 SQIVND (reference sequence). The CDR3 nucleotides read TGTGCCAGTTCCTACAGGGAATCAATCAACACAGATACGCAGTATTTT. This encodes CASSYRESINTDTQYF.